This note documents a single T cell receptor (beta chain) sequence. The data stem from a study of blood T cell repertoires in COVID-19. Overall study: Sample material is recorded as cDNA or gDNA derived from T cells, B-cell-depleted T cells, or PBMCs.

Repertoires were generated with immunoSEQ multiplex PCR, while TCRdb's copy carries only in-frame clones and drops some. Among roughly 370,000 clones listed, 80% to 90% were seen once. Sequencing was done on a sample of PBMCs or T cells enriched from blood (not recorded which). This clonotype was sampled from a woman in her fifties or sixties who had recovered from COVID-19.

CDR3 protein: CASSLDGDRGRSEAFF. The DNA for the CDR3 is TGTGCCAGCAGCTTAGACGGGGACAGGGGGCGGTCTGAAGCTTTCTTT. The chain combines TRBV11-2 with TRBJ1-1; 12 nucleotides line up with TRBD1. CDR1 and CDR2 (germline): SGHAT, FQNNGV. Germline trimming cut 0 bases from V and 6 bases from J; bases unmatched to any gene: 5. The CDR3 is 16 residues long. Filled out from reference TRBV11-2 and TRBJ1-1, the complete variable domain reads EAGVAQSPRYKIIEKRQSVAFWCNPISGHATLYWYQQILGQGPKLLIQFQNNGVVDDSQLPKDRFSAERLKGVDSTLKIQPAKLEDSAVYLCASSLDGDRGRSEAFFGQGTRLTVV.